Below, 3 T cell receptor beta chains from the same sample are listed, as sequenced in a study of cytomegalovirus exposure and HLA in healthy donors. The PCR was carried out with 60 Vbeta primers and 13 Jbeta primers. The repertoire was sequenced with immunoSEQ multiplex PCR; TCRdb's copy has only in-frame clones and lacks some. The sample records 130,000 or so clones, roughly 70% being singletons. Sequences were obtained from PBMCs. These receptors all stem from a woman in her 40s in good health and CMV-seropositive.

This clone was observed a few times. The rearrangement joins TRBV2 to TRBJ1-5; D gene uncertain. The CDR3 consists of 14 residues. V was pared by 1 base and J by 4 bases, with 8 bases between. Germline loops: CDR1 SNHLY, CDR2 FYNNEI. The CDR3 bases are TGTGCCAGCAGTGAAGGCGGAAGTAATCAGCCCCAGCATTTT. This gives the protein CASSEGGSNQPQHF.

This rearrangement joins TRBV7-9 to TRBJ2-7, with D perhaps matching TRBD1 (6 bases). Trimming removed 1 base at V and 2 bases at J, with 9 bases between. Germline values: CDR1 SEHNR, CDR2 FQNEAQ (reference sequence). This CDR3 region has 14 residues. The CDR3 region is CASSLVGTTYEQYF. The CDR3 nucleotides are TGTGCCAGCAGCTTAGTCGGGACAACCTACGAGCAGTACTTC.

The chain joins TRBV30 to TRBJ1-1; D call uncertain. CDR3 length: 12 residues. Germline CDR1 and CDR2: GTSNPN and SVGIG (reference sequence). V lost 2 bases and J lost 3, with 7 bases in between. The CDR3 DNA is TGTGCCTGGAGTCTAGGAGACACTGAAGCTTTCTTT. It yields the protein CAWSLGDTEAFF.